The 2 T cell receptor beta chains listed next were all sequenced from one sample in a study of PD-1 blockade in classical Hodgkin lymphoma. Regarding time point: cycle 4 day 1 (C4D1), after less than 7 weeks of nivolumab. In every patient, relapse followed autologous stem cell transplantation, while exposure to brentuximab vedotin differed. After PBMCs were thawed, their CD8+ T cells were isolated by magnetic negative selection. Sequencing used immunoSEQ multiplex PCR; TCRdb keeps in-frame clones, though not all of them. The table lists approximately 19,000 clones, about 85% of them singletons. Specimen: CD8+ T cells from blood, collected before the fourth cycle of nivolumab. The receptors originated from a human donor with classical Hodgkin lymphoma.

This chain uses TRBV5-6 with TRBJ2-7; D is possibly TRBD1 (5 bases). With 0 bases removed from V and 0 bases from J, the gap between germline ends came to 10 bases. Germline-derived CDR1 and CDR2 are SGHDT and YYEEEE. This CDR3 is built from 15 residues. The CDR3 coding sequence is TGTGCCAGCAGCTTGGCCACAGGTCCCTCCTACGAGCAGTACTTC. It translates to CASSLATGPSYEQYF.

The table lists this clone with a count of one. The rearrangement links TRBV19 to TRBJ2-7; 9 nucleotides agree with TRBD1. Germline trimming cut 3 bases from V and 2 bases from J; bases unmatched to any gene: 2. This CDR3 contains 14 residues. Per the germline V gene, CDR1 is LNHDA and CDR2 is SQIVND (reference sequence). Here the CDR3 DNA reads TGTGCCAGTAGTATCGGGACAGGGCCCTACGAGCAGTACTTC. Its translation is CASSIGTGPYEQYF.